The source of this T cell receptor beta chain is a study of control samples from healthy donors and cancer patients (dated by TCRdb to 2018 to 2021). To note about this clone: Its target antigen remains unknown. Qualities for individual bases were not recorded, and no much larger clone is one base off.

Receptor amplification or capture employed the immunoSEQ multiplex PCR assay. TCRdb re-hosts the immuneACCESS table, in-frame sequences only. Its copies lack some clones; in the studies checked, an unresolved V gene accounts for under half of them, and the cause for the rest is not known. This sample holds some 30,000 clones; roughly nine tenths were observed only once. The ten most abundant clones make up 3% to 4% of the sample. Including the terminal cysteine and phenylalanine, the CDR3 comprises 17 residues. This entry keeps only the CDR3 DNA: 51 bases, framed from base 1. The germline V end is reduced by 1 base and the J end by 5 bases; junction bases left unmatched: 11. For CDR1 and CDR2, the germline V gene lists SGHRS and YFSETQ.

The chain is made from TRBV5-1 and TRBJ2-2, with 7 bases aligning to TRBD1. The receptor's source is a female donor with melanoma. The sample taken for sequencing was formalin-fixed, paraffin-embedded tissue. The DNA is as follows: TGCGCCAGCAGCTTGCAGACAGGGACCCTGGGGACCGGGGAGCTGTTTTTT. This sequence encodes CASSLQTGTLGTGELFF.